These T cell receptor beta chains were read from a single sample in a study of control samples from healthy donors and cancer patients. The assay was immunoSEQ multiplex PCR, and TCRdb's table has in-frame clones only and misses some. The sample lists about 250,000 clones; approximately 80% were seen once. Material: PBMCs. The receptor source for this set is an older woman with lung cancer. CDR3s include the opening cysteine and the closing phenylalanine or tryptophan. The D gene is left open where the match is weak. Rows may omit the clone size; those that give it use once, few, many or a size class.

j_call,v_call,cdr3_length,d_call,clone_size,cdr3_aa,cdr3_nt
TRBJ2-4,TRBV12-3/TRBV12-4,13,NA,NA,CASTGPPKNIQYF,TGTGCCAGCACCGGCCCCCCCAAAAACATTCAGTACTTC
TRBJ1-1,TRBV19,11,NA,once,CASRTVTEAFF,TGTGCCAGTAGAACAGTTACTGAAGCTTTCTTT
TRBJ1-5,TRBV28,16,NA,once,CASSLVGVYSNQPQHF,TGTGCCAGCAGTTTAGTCGGCGTTTATAGCAATCAGCCCCAGCATTTT
TRBJ1-1,TRBV5-1,11,NA,once,CASSEGAEAFF,TGCGCCAGCAGCGAGGGGGCTGAAGCTTTCTTT
TRBJ1-2,TRBV2,16,TRBD1,NA,CASFGQGLDGNYGYTF,TGTGCCAGCTTTGGACAGGGGCTAGACGGGAACTATGGCTACACCTTC
TRBJ1-2,TRBV20-1,11,NA,NA,CSGGGDHGYTF,TGCAGTGGTGGGGGGGATCATGGCTACACCTTC
TRBJ1-4,TRBV13,12,NA,many,CASSSSGQKLFF,TGTGCCAGCAGCTCTTCAGGGCAAAAACTGTTTTTT
TRBJ1-2,TRBV19,16,TRBD1,NA,CASSLDTPTGGYGYTF,TGTGCCAGTAGTCTAGATACACCGACAGGGGGCTATGGCTACACCTTC
TRBJ2-7,TRBV6-1,16,NA,NA,CASSEGVSPKGYEQYF,TGTGCCAGCAGTGAAGGCGTAAGCCCGAAGGGCTACGAGCAGTACTTC
TRBJ2-3,TRBV5-4,16,NA,NA,CASSYRQWGETDTQYF,TGTGCCAGCAGCTACCGACAATGGGGGGAGACAGATACGCAGTATTTT
TRBJ2-1,TRBV7-2,15,TRBD2,NA,CASSFSGSSYNEQFF,TGTGCCAGCAGCTTCAGCGGGAGCTCCTACAATGAGCAGTTCTTC
TRBJ1-5,TRBV7-2,18,TRBD1,NA,CASSFGQGVGTGNQPQHF,TGTGCCAGCAGTTTCGGACAGGGGGTGGGGACGGGCAATCAGCCCCAGCATTTT
TRBJ2-3,TRBV24-1,11,NA,NA,CATNREDTQYF,TGTGCCACCAACAGGGAGGATACGCAGTATTTT
TRBJ1-1,TRBV6-5,15,NA,once,CASSPPSEGNTEAFF,TGTGCCAGCAGTCCCCCATCGGAGGGAAACACTGAAGCTTTCTTT
TRBJ2-5,TRBV5-1,13,TRBD1,NA,CASRGTAQETQYF,TGCGCCAGCAGAGGGACAGCTCAAGAGACCCAGTACTTC
TRBJ2-1,TRBV21-1,16,NA,NA,CASSNRAGGGHNEQFF,TGTGCCAGCAGCAACCGAGCGGGAGGGGGCCACAATGAGCAGTTCTTC
TRBJ1-6,TRBV6-6,14,NA,NA,CASTGRPYNSPLHF,TGTGCCAGCACGGGCCGACCCTATAATTCACCCCTCCACTTT
TRBJ2-7,TRBV18,14,NA,NA,CASSPRLSDYEQYF,TGTGCCAGCTCACCACGATTGTCCGACTACGAGCAGTACTTC
TRBJ1-3,TRBV9,16,TRBD1,NA,CASSLLDRAIGNTIYF,TGTGCCAGCAGTCTTCTCGACAGGGCAATTGGAAACACCATATATTTT
TRBJ2-7,TRBV6-5,11,NA,few,CASRSNYEQYF,TGTGCCAGCAGGTCAAACTACGAGCAGTACTTC
TRBJ2-3,TRBV29-1,12,NA,NA,CSALMTFDTQYF,TGCAGCGCCCTCATGACCTTTGATACGCAGTATTTT
TRBJ2-5,TRBV5-1,16,TRBD2,NA,CASSRDVAGAQETQYF,TGCGCCAGCAGCCGGGATGTAGCGGGGGCTCAAGAGACCCAGTACTTC